This T cell receptor (beta chain) was retrieved from a study of identifying expanded T cells in peripheral blood. This CDR3 region has 16 residues. Germline values: CDR1 MGHRA, CDR2 YSYEKL. With 1 base removed from V and 3 bases from J, the gap between germline ends came to 13 bases. Produced via immunoSEQ multiplex PCR; TCRdb's table is partial and in-frame only. Of 100,000 to 150,000 clones listed, more than 80% were seen once; the top ten hold 2.5% to 4%. This TCR was sampled from a person aged 18 to 75 in good health. V usage is TRBV4-1 and J usage is TRBJ1-5, with D maybe TRBD1 (6 bases). What was sequenced was blood. Here the CDR3 reads CASSQVAGGPNQPQHF. For the CDR3, the DNA is TGCGCCAGCAGCCAAGTTGCGGGGGGGCCCAATCAGCCCCAGCATTTT.